The 9 T cell receptor beta chains given below trace back to one sample, sequenced in a study of molecular identifiers for immune sequencing clone quantification. One entry per CDR3 protein, called by TCRdb with MiXCR from the PCR reads. This table has roughly 320,000 distinct CDR3 sequences, roughly a fifth appearing once. The sample consisted of naive CD8+ T cells from blood, with Jurkat cell RNA spiked in. As for subset: FACS-sorted CD8+CD4-CCR7+CD45RA+ naive T cells. All receptors come from a human donor in good health. Some libraries in this study had Jurkat cell RNA spiked in.

This clonotype came up many times. This sequence joins TRBV20-1 and TRBJ2-7, with 12 bases that match TRBD1. The ends lost 1 base at V and 4 bases at J; junction bases unmatched: 2. The CDR3 is 14 residues long. Looked up from germline, CDR1 is DFQATT and CDR2 is SNEGSKA (reference sequence). CDR3 sequence: CSARGDRGLYEQYF. CDR3 DNA sequence: TGCAGTGCTAGAGGGGACAGGGGGCTGTACGAGCAGTACTTC.

The genes are TRBV25-1 and TRBJ2-3, with D perhaps TRBD2 (5 bases). CDR3 length: 17 residues. CDR1 is MGHDK and CDR2 is SYGVNS in the germline V gene. The V and J ends lost 0 bases and 5 bases respectively, with 18 bases between them. CDR3: CASSEYSILAGKDTQYF. CDR3 in DNA: TGTGCCAGCAGTGAATATTCCATTTTGGCCGGGAAAGATACGCAGTATTTT.

The chain combines TRBV5-1 with TRBJ1-1; the D is unclear. The V and J ends lost 4 bases and 2 bases respectively, with 12 bases between them. This CDR3 has 14 amino acids. Germline V CDR1 and CDR2: SGHRS, YFSETQ. The CDR3 sequence is CASSPTWGNTEAFF. Written as DNA, the CDR3 is TGCGCCAGCAGCCCTACGTGGGGTAACACTGAAGCTTTCTTT.

This clonotype has a count of ten or more. V is TRBV19 and J is TRBJ2-2, with D uncertain. The CDR3 sequence is 13 residues long. V lost 0 bases and J lost 7, with 6 bases in between. Germline V gene lookup returns CDR1 LNHDA and CDR2 SQIVND (reference sequence). The CDR3 DNA reads as TGTGCCAGTAGTATAGACGCTAACGGGGAGCTGTTTTTT. This translates into CASSIDANGELFF.

Remarks on this clonotype: A read error may account for a junction end that differs from germline. CDR3 DNA: TGCAGCGTTTATTTATGGTGGGCCGCAGATGCGCAGTATTTT. This gives the protein CSVYLWWAADAQYF. The J gene is TRBJ2-3, the V gene TRBV29-1, with D unclear. The CDR3 sequence is 14 residues long. The germline V gene has CDR1 SQVTM and CDR2 ANQGSEA.

This clonotype has ten or more counts. This chain links TRBV6-6 with TRBJ2-2; D ambiguous. This CDR3 is 14 amino acids long. CDR1 and CDR2 (germline): MNHNY, SVGAGI (reference sequence). Trimming stripped 11 bases from V and 2 bases from J, with 15 bases between. The CDR3 is CAGQWGSNTGELFF. In nucleotides, the CDR3 is TGTGCCGGGCAATGGGGATCCAACACCGGGGAGCTGTTTTTT.

This clonotype was detected ten times or more. The rearrangement joins TRBV4-1 to TRBJ2-3; D is undetermined. The V and J ends lost 0 bases and 2 bases respectively, with 12 bases between them. The length of the CDR3 is 16 residues. Per the germline V gene, CDR1 is MGHRA and CDR2 is YSYEKL. CDR3 protein: CASSQDLGDATDTQYF. CDR3 coding DNA: TGCGCCAGCAGCCAAGATTTAGGAGACGCCACAGATACGCAGTATTTT.

The table lists this clonotype with many counts. V is TRBV5-6 and J is TRBJ1-1; a possible D gene is TRBD1 (5 bases). V was pared by 0 bases and J by 5 bases, with 8 bases between. This CDR3 is built from 13 residues. Germline CDR1 is SGHDT and CDR2 is YYEEEE. CDR3 sequence: CASSLGDVTEAFF. For the CDR3, the DNA is TGTGCCAGCAGCTTGGGGGACGTAACTGAAGCTTTCTTT. The full variable domain, completed using reference TRBV5-6 and TRBJ1-1, is DAGVTQSPTHLIKTRGQQVTLRCSPKSGHDTVSWYQQALGQGPQFIFQYYEEEERQRGNFPDRFSGHQFPNYSSELNVNALLLGDSALYLCASSLGDVTEAFFGQGTRLTVV.

A note on this clonotype: This may be a read error, as it is one base from a much larger clone. The chain links TRBV5-5 to TRBJ1-1; D is undetermined. Germline V gene data show CDR1 as SGHKS and CDR2 as YYEKEE (reference sequence). V was pared by 0 bases and J by 9 bases, with 15 bases between. The CDR3 covers 14 residues. The CDR3 reads CASSLEGSAVKAFF. DNA of the CDR3: TGTGCCAGCAGCTTGGAGGGATCCGCAGTTAAAGCTTTCTTT.